This entry is about one T cell receptor (beta chain). CDR3 length equals 16 residues. CDR1 is GTSNPN, CDR2 SVGIG, per germline (reference sequence). Trimming cost V 4 bases and J 0 bases, with 19 bases left between them. Reverse transcription of extracted RNA yielded cDNA, which provided the sequencing template. Sequencing was performed with immunoSEQ multiplex PCR; in TCRdb, only in-frame clones are kept and a portion is missing. The sample records some 150,000 clones, around 82% being singletons. The sample is drawn from a study of CD8+ T cells in alopecia areata. Treatment defined: oral pan-JAK inhibitor, 5-10 mg twice daily.

The sequencing here drew on CD8+ T cells sorted from blood, taken at week 4, from a patient treated with tofacitinib. The rearrangement links TRBV30 to TRBJ2-7; TRBD2 might be the D (5 bases). The sequence came from a human donor with alopecia areata. CDR3 DNA: TGTGCCTGGATACCGCTGACCGGGAAAAGCTCCTACGAGCAGTACTTC. Its translation is CAWIPLTGKSSYEQYF.